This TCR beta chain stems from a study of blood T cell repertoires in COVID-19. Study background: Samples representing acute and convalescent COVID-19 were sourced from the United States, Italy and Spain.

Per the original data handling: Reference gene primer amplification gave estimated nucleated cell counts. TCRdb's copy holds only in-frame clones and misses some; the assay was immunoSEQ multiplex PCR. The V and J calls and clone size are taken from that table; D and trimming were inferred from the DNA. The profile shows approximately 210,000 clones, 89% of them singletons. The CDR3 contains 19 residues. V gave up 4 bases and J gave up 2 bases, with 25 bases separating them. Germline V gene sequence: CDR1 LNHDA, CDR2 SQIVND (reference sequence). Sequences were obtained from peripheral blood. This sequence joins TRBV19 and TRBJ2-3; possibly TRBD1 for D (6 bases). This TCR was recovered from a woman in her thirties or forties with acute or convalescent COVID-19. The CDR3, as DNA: TGTGCCAGTAGTACCCGGCGGTTTAGGGACAACTATAACACAGATACGCAGTATTTT. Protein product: CASSTRRFRDNYNTDTQYF.